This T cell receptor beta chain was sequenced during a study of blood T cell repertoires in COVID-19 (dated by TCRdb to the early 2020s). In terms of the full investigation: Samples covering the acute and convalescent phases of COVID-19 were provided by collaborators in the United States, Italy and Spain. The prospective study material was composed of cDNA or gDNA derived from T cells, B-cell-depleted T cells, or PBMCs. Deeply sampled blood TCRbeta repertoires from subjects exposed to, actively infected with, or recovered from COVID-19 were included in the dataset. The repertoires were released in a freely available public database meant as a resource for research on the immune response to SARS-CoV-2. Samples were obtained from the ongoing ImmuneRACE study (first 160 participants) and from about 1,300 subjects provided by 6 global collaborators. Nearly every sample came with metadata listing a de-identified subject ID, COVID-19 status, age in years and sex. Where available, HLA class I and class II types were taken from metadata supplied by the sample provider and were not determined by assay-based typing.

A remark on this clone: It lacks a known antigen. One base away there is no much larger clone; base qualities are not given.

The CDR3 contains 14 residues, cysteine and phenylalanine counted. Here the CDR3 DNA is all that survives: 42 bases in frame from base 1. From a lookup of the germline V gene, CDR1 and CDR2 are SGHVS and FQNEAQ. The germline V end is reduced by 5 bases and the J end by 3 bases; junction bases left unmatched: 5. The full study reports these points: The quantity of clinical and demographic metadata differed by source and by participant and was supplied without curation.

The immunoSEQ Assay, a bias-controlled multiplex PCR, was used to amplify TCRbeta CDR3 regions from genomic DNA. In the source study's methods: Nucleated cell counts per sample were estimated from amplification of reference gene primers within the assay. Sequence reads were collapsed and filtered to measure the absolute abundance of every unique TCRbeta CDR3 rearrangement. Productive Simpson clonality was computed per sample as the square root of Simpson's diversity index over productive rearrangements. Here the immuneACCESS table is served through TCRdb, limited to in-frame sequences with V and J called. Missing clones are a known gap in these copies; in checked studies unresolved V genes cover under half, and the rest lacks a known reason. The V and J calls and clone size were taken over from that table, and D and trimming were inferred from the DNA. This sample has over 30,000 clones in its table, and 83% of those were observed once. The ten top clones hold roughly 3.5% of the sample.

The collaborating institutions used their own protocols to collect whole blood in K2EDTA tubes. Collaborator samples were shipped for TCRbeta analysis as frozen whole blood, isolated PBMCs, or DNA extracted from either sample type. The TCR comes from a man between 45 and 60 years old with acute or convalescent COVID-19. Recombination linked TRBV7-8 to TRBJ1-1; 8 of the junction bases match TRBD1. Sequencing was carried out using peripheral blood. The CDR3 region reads CASSLTGAYTEAFF. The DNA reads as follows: TGTGCCAGCAGCCTGACAGGGGCGTACACTGAAGCTTTCTTT.